The clone carrying this T cell receptor beta chain was recorded many times. The antigen is unknown. This entry comes from a study of CD8 T cells in ankylosing spondylitis. General study results and limits: A motif in TCR beta, a set of eight or nine highly homologous variants, appeared characteristic of ankylosing spondylitis blood. Disease-linked clones were found to be CD8+ and relatively rare in peripheral blood. Within matched ankylosing spondylitis synovial fluid, disease-linked clones were reportedly significantly enriched. A subset of motif variants has previously been described in the synovial fluid and blood of reactive arthritis.

CDR1 is SNHLY and CDR2 is FYNNEI in the germline V gene. This CDR3 is 11 amino acids long. The V and J ends lost 4 bases and 9 bases respectively, with 10 bases between them. MiXCR, applied by TCRdb to the 5' RACE reads, yields one record per CDR3 protein. This table has about 36,000 distinct CDR3 sequences, about 5.5% appearing once. The clonotype was recovered from a male donor with ankylosing spondylitis or in good health (not recorded which). The specimen was blood, either unsorted or a sorted T cell fraction (not recorded which). The chain is built from TRBV2 and TRBJ2-7, with no clear D. The CDR3 protein is CASSADTGQYF. The CDR3 DNA is TGTGCCAGCAGTGCCGATACCGGGCAGTACTTC. Full variable domain (outside the CDR3, taken from reference TRBV2 and TRBJ2-7): EPEVTQTPSHQVTQMGQEVILRCVPISNHLYFYWYRQILGQKVEFLVSFYNNEISEKSEIFDDQFSVERPDGSNFTLKIRSTKLEDSAMYFCASSADTGQYFGPGTRLTVT.